This T cell receptor (beta chain) was identified during a study of cytomegalovirus exposure and HLA in healthy donors. General study results and limits: Information on immune exposure was restricted to one variable (CMV serostatus). The study reported that TCR beta sequences accurately predicted HLA-A and HLA-B alleles in most subjects.

This CDR3 is 16 amino acids long. Germline values: CDR1 GTSNPN, CDR2 SVGIG (reference sequence). The V and J ends lost 1 base and 0 bases respectively, with 13 bases between them. The PCR ran on 60 Vbeta and 13 Jbeta primers. The data were produced by immunoSEQ multiplex PCR, yet TCRdb's version contains in-frame clones alone and is incomplete. The sample consists of tens of thousands of clones, approximately 79% of them appearing once. Comments on this clone: Its antigen is currently unknown.

Sequences were obtained from PBMCs. This TCR was sampled from a woman aged 40 to 49 in good health and CMV-seronegative. This chain uses TRBV30 with TRBJ1-5; D is uncertain. As DNA, the CDR3 is TGTGCCTGGAGTGGGGCAGCAATTCGTAGCAATCAGCCCCAGCATTTT. This codes for CAWSGAAIRSNQPQHF.